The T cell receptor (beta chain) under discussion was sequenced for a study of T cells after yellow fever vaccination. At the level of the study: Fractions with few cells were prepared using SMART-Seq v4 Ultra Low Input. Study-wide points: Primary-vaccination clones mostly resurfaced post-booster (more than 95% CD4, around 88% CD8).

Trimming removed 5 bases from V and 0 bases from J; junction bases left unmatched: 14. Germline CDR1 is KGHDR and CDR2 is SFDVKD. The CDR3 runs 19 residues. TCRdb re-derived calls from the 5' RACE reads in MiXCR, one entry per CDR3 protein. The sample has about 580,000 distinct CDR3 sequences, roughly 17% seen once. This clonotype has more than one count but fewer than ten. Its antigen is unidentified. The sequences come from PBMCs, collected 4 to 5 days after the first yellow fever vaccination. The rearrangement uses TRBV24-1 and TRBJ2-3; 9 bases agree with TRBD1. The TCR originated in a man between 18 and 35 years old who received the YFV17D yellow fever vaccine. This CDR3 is CATSVSGTGFGASTDTQYF. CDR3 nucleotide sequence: TGTGCCACCAGTGTGTCCGGGACAGGGTTCGGTGCTAGCACAGATACGCAGTATTTT.